This T cell receptor (beta chain) emerged from a study of T-cell memory formation after mild COVID-19. Study summary: Each donor largely had its own TCR clusters.

Libraries for TCRalpha and TCRbeta carried sample barcodes and unique molecular identifiers via 5'RACE. One entry per CDR3 protein results from TCRdb running MiXCR on the 5' RACE reads. The top ten clones hold 9.5% to 15% of a sample with 500,000 to 550,000 distinct CDR3 sequences, roughly 22% of them seen once. The CDR3 length is 16 residues. Germline V gene data show CDR1 as LGHDT and CDR2 as YNNKEL (reference sequence). V lost 1 base to trimming and J lost 2 bases, with 14 bases between them. This clonotype originated in an adult woman who had mild COVID-19 (a few samples of this study predate the infection). Cell type and time point are not known. Sequenced material: PBMCs or a T cell subset sorted from them (not recorded which). The gene calls are TRBV3-1 and TRBJ1-1; D uncertain. The CDR3 DNA sequence: TGTGCCAGCAGCCAAGGGTCCGGGCGTGATAACACTGAAGCTTTCTTT. Amino acids: CASSQGSGRDNTEAFF.